This is a list of T cell receptor beta chains from one sample in a study of cytomegalovirus exposure and HLA in healthy donors. Generated by immunoSEQ multiplex PCR, the TCRdb table keeps only in-frame clones and is missing some. The sample records around 200,000 clones, approximately 90% being singletons. Sequencing input: PBMCs. Receptors originate from a woman aged 18-35 years in good health and CMV-seronegative. Both conserved end residues are part of each CDR3. Each record gives: V gene, clone size, D gene, J gene, CDR3 protein, CDR3 DNA. A D gene is named only where the DNA matches it firmly. Some rows have no size entry. The others give once, few or many, or a class for an expanded clone.

TRBV7-2	-	TRBD1	TRBJ2-7	CASSPRPRDRGGREQYF	TGTGCCAGCAGCCCCCGCCCTCGGGACAGGGGAGGTAGGGAGCAGTACTTC
TRBV7-2	-	TRBD1	TRBJ2-7	CASSFGTEEQYF	TGTGCCAGCAGCTTTGGGACAGAAGAGCAGTACTTC
TRBV4-3	-	-	TRBJ2-1	CASSQLGDSYNEQFF	TGCGCCAGCAGCCAACTCGGGGACTCCTACAATGAGCAGTTCTTC
TRBV20-1	-	-	TRBJ2-7	CSARHLYEQYF	TGCAGTGCTAGACACCTATACGAGCAGTACTTC
TRBV10-3	once	-	TRBJ1-2	CAISDPDEVKSQKNYGYTF	TGTGCCATCAGTGACCCCGACGAGGTCAAGTCCCAAAAAAACTATGGCTACACCTTC
TRBV27	few	-	TRBJ2-7	CASSSRGYLTYEQYF	TGTGCCAGCAGTTCGCGGGGCTACCTCACCTACGAGCAGTACTTC
TRBV7-9	-	-	TRBJ2-2	CSSSSAGAPDTGELFF	TGTTCCAGCAGTTCGGCGGGGGCCCCCGACACCGGGGAGCTGTTTTTT
TRBV29-1	-	-	TRBJ2-7	CSVTKDYSEQYF	TGCAGCGTCACTAAGGACTATTCCGAGCAGTACTTC
TRBV30	-	-	TRBJ1-1	CAWVQGRMNTEAFF	TGTGCCTGGGTGCAGGGGCGGATGAACACTGAAGCTTTCTTT
TRBV6-1	-	-	TRBJ1-3	CASSVTGISGNTIYF	TGTGCCAGCAGTGTCACAGGGATCTCTGGAAACACCATATATTTT
TRBV6-5	-	-	TRBJ2-4	CASSRSTPLGIQYF	TGTGCCAGCAGTAGATCAACCCCTCTAGGCATTCAGTACTTC
TRBV30	-	TRBD2	TRBJ2-1	CAWDDSRETNEQFF	TGTGCCTGGGATGACTCGCGGGAGACCAATGAGCAGTTCTTC
TRBV5-1	-	TRBD2	TRBJ2-1	CASSGLAGSYNEQFF	TGCGCCAGCAGCGGGCTAGCGGGATCCTACAATGAGCAGTTCTTC
TRBV7-9	-	TRBD1	TRBJ1-1	CASSRGTASEAFF	TGTGCCAGCAGCCGAGGGACAGCGTCTGAAGCTTTCTTT
TRBV18	-	TRBD1	TRBJ1-2	CASSPGQGVSNYGYTF	TGTGCCAGCTCACCTGGACAGGGGGTCTCTAACTATGGCTACACCTTC
TRBV19	once	TRBD1	TRBJ1-1	CASKIQGFEVNTEAFF	TGTGCCAGCAAAATACAGGGGTTCGAAGTGAACACTGAAGCTTTCTTT
TRBV2	-	TRBD2	TRBJ2-1	CASSAGGASYNEQFF	TGTGCCAGCAGTGCCGGGGGGGCCTCCTACAATGAGCAGTTCTTC
TRBV5-1	-	-	TRBJ1-1	CASSAERRLAYTEAFF	TGCGCCAGCAGCGCGGAACGGAGGCTGGCGTACACTGAAGCTTTCTTT
TRBV27	-	TRBD1	TRBJ2-7	CASSPALDRGYEQYF	TGTGCCAGCAGTCCCGCCCTAGACAGGGGGTACGAGCAGTACTTC
TRBV7-6	-	TRBD1	TRBJ2-7	CASSLGQGRYEQYF	TGTGCCAGCAGCTTAGGACAGGGGCGCTACGAGCAGTACTTC
TRBV7-6	-	TRBD2	TRBJ2-3	CASSSTMTLASGGSTDTQYF	TGTGCCAGCAGCTCCACGATGACCTTGGCTAGCGGGGGGTCCACAGATACGCAGTATTTT
TRBV7-2	-	-	TRBJ2-1	CASSLAFREQFF	TGTGCCAGCAGCTTAGCTTTTCGGGAGCAGTTCTTC
TRBV4-1	-	TRBD1	TRBJ2-5	CASSHPGQQQETQYF	TGCGCCAGCAGCCACCCGGGACAGCAACAAGAGACCCAGTACTTC
TRBV7-8	-	TRBD1	TRBJ2-5	CASSRDRQETQYF	TGTGCCAGCAGCAGGGACAGACAAGAGACCCAGTACTTC
TRBV7-9	-	-	TRBJ1-3	CASSLLSSGNTIYF	TGTGCCAGCAGCTTATTATCCTCTGGAAACACCATATATTTT
TRBV9	-	TRBD2	TRBJ2-5	CASSGGAGVGETQYF	TGTGCCAGCAGCGGTGGAGCGGGAGTGGGAGAGACCCAGTACTTC
TRBV9	-	-	TRBJ1-1	CASSAHTRYTEAFF	TGTGCCAGCAGCGCCCATACACGATACACTGAAGCTTTCTTT
TRBV7-9	-	-	TRBJ2-1	CASSLFKAWGHDEQFF	TGTGCCAGCAGCTTATTCAAGGCCTGGGGGCACGATGAGCAGTTCTTC
TRBV7-9	-	-	TRBJ1-2	CSSSFFRQGYYGYTF	TGTTCCAGCAGCTTTTTTAGGCAGGGGTACTATGGCTACACCTTC
TRBV4-2	-	-	TRBJ1-1	CASSQVARAMNTEAFF	TGTGCCAGCAGCCAAGTTGCTAGAGCAATGAACACTGAAGCTTTCTTT
TRBV27	-	-	TRBJ2-3	CASSPSVAHTNTQYF	TGTGCCAGCAGTCCTAGCGTGGCGCACACAAATACGCAGTATTTT
TRBV6-5	-	-	TRBJ1-4	CASRTASFNEKLFF	TGTGCCAGCAGAACAGCAAGTTTTAATGAAAAACTGTTTTTT
TRBV4-2	-	TRBD1	TRBJ1-1	CASSRSGTGPEAFF	TGTGCCAGCAGCCGATCCGGGACAGGGCCTGAAGCTTTCTTT
TRBV5-1	-	TRBD2	TRBJ2-2	CASSGGGHSGELFF	TGCGCCAGCAGTGGCGGGGGGCACTCCGGGGAGCTGTTTTTT
TRBV7-9	-	TRBD1	TRBJ2-2	CSTDRVPTGELFF	TGTTCCACCGACAGGGTTCCAACCGGGGAGCTGTTTTTT
TRBV6-5	-	-	TRBJ1-5	CASSYSVGGNQPQHF	TGTGCCAGCAGTTACTCGGTAGGGGGCAATCAGCCCCAGCATTTT
TRBV4-3	-	-	TRBJ2-6	CASSQGLKGATGANVLTF	TGCGCCAGCAGCCAAGGCCTTAAAGGGGCGACCGGGGCCAACGTCCTGACTTTC
TRBV4-1	-	TRBD2	TRBJ2-1	CASSQDRAGGYNEQFF	TGCGCCAGCAGCCAAGATAGGGCGGGAGGTTACAATGAGCAGTTCTTC
TRBV9	-	TRBD1	TRBJ2-1	CASSVGTGVGEQFF	TGTGCCAGCAGCGTAGGGACAGGGGTCGGTGAGCAGTTCTTC
TRBV10-3	-	TRBD2	TRBJ2-3	CAISGGRARADTQYF	TGTGCCATCAGTGGCGGGAGGGCCAGAGCAGATACGCAGTATTTT
TRBV4-1	few	-	TRBJ2-2	CATRGGLARGTGELFF	TGCGCCACCAGAGGGGGTTTAGCGAGGGGTACCGGGGAGCTGTTTTTT
TRBV5-6	-	-	TRBJ2-5	CASSWGVQETQYF	TGTGCCAGCAGCTGGGGGGTTCAAGAGACCCAGTACTTC
TRBV19	-	TRBD1	TRBJ1-3	CASQDRGYGNTIYF	TGTGCCAGTCAGGACAGGGGTTATGGAAACACCATATATTTT
TRBV12-5	-	-	TRBJ2-1	CASGLVLGFPEREQFF	TGTGCTAGTGGTTTGGTACTAGGCTTCCCTGAGCGAGAGCAGTTCTTC
TRBV29-1	-	-	TRBJ1-2	CSVRTVANYGYTF	TGCAGCGTTCGGACAGTCGCTAACTATGGCTACACCTTC
TRBV18	-	-	TRBJ1-3	CASSPQDSSGNTIYF	TGTGCCAGCTCACCACAGGACAGCTCTGGAAACACCATATATTTT
TRBV9	-	-	TRBJ1-3	CASSVGGAGNTIYF	TGTGCCAGCAGCGTAGGAGGTGCTGGAAACACCATATATTTT
TRBV9	-	-	TRBJ2-3	CASSVSADTQYF	TGTGCCAGCAGCGTTAGCGCAGATACGCAGTATTTT
TRBV9	once	-	TRBJ2-2	CASSLIGAGELFF	TGTGCCAGCAGCCTAATCGGAGCCGGGGAGCTGTTTTTT
TRBV9	-	-	TRBJ2-4	CASSVGRSPEDIQYF	TGTGCCAGCAGCGTAGGGCGGAGCCCCGAGGACATTCAGTACTTC
TRBV6-1	-	-	TRBJ1-2	CASTERALNYGYTF	TGTGCCAGCACTGAGAGGGCCCTAAACTATGGCTACACCTTC
TRBV5-1	-	-	TRBJ2-2	CASSLDGSVGELFF	TGCGCCAGCAGCTTGGACGGGAGTGTCGGGGAGCTGTTTTTT
TRBV5-1	-	TRBD1	TRBJ2-7	CASREWGQGPYEGYF	TGCGCCAGCAGGGAGTGGGGACAGGGCCCCTACGAGGGGTACTTC